Listed below are T cell receptor beta chains from one sample, sequenced in a study of blood T cell repertoires in COVID-19. Using immunoSEQ multiplex PCR, the repertoire was profiled, and TCRdb retains in-frame clones only, with some absent. The sample includes under 150,000 clones, 79% seen only once; the top ten take around 4.1%. Sequencing was carried out using peripheral blood. These receptors were obtained from a woman of 80 years or more with acute or convalescent COVID-19. Both conserved end residues are trimmed from each CDR3. Fields, in order: J gene, V gene, CDR3 protein.

TRBJ2-3,TRBV4-2,ASSQDGLRTDTQY
TRBJ2-1,TRBV7-2,ASSLAGGPYNEQF
TRBJ2-1,TRBV18,ASSLAGSYNEQF
TRBJ1-1,TRBV15,ATSREGRKNTEAF
TRBJ2-1,TRBV3-1/TRBV3-2,ASSQLGLADPSYNEQF
TRBJ1-1,TRBV15,ATSTRGRGNTEAF
TRBJ2-5,TRBV9,ASSVGPGLGIGTQY
TRBJ2-1,TRBV5-1,ASSFGGGDYNEQF
TRBJ2-1,TRBV11-2,ASSLGGSSYNEQF
TRBJ1-5,TRBV2,ASSGGQGFQPQH
TRBJ2-5,TRBV5-5,ASSFRGQITGETQY
TRBJ2-1,TRBV9,ASSPQLAGGYNEQF
TRBJ1-3,TRBV28,ASSLDTSNTIY
TRBJ1-2,TRBV6-4,ASSDGQGYGYT
TRBJ1-5,TRBV30,AWSLQGGNQPQH
TRBJ2-1,TRBV3-1/TRBV3-2,ASSQGPPASGSRNEQF
TRBJ2-2,TRBV7-3,ASSFGTGVTGELF
TRBJ2-1,TRBV7-8,ASSLNRARNEQF
TRBJ1-2,TRBV6-6,ASRRDQIYYGYT
TRBJ2-3,TRBV7-2,ASSSGLAGEADTQY
TRBJ1-4,TRBV29-1,SARQGEGEKLF
TRBJ1-1,TRBV29-1,SVGGVPHTEAF
TRBJ2-7,TRBV18,ASSPSGGNEQY
TRBJ2-7,TRBV5-4,ASSPQRSSYEQY
TRBJ2-7,TRBV3-1/TRBV3-2,ASSQPTPGRSELY
TRBJ2-7,TRBV4-2,ASSQEGRSGSFEQY
TRBJ2-7,TRBV28,ASSPPTGLSYEQY
TRBJ2-7,TRBV27,ASSLSAATSGLPPSSYEQY
TRBJ1-5,TRBV2,ASSPGISNQPQH
TRBJ2-7,TRBV7-2,ASSLAGTGAYEQY
TRBJ2-4,TRBV4-2,ASSQVGSSGGDIQY
TRBJ2-3,TRBV6-5,ASSFSGGNTDTQY
TRBJ2-4,TRBV7-2,ASSPTSNQNIQY